This T cell receptor beta chain was captured in a study of blood T cell repertoires in COVID-19. About the study: The United States, Italy and Spain were the sources of the acute and convalescent COVID-19 samples. From T cells, B-cell-depleted T cells, or PBMCs came the material, which was cDNA or gDNA.

Per the study methods: Counts of nucleated cells, estimated from reference gene primer amplification, were obtained. Data came from immunoSEQ multiplex PCR; TCRdb stores just in-frame clones and leaves some out. V and J calls and clone size come straight from that table; D and trimming were deduced from the DNA. Found here are around 67,000 clones, 87% of them singletons; the top ten hold around 7.9%. Germline CDR1 reads GTSNPN; CDR2 reads SVGIG (reference sequence). Trimming at V came to 1 base and at J to 8 bases, leaving 6 bases not matched to a gene. CDR3 size: 13 residues. The origin of this receptor is a man aged 45-60 years with active COVID-19. Sequencing was performed on peripheral blood. V and J are TRBV30 and TRBJ1-2, with 8 bases fitting TRBD1. The CDR3 DNA is TGTGCCTGGAGTGGCAGGGGGCCAGGGGGCTACACCTTC. Protein product: CAWSGRGPGGYTF.